One and the same sample provided the 27 T cell receptor beta chains below, sequenced in a study of blood T cell repertoires in COVID-19. Clones were read by immunoSEQ multiplex PCR, and TCRdb kept only the in-frame ones, dropping some. Among roughly 50,000 clones listed, 81% were seen once. The sample taken for sequencing was peripheral blood. The receptors were gathered from an older woman with acute or convalescent COVID-19.

V gene TRBV14 combines with J gene TRBJ2-1; the match to TRBD2 covers 11 bases. Germline CDR1 is SGHDN and CDR2 is FVKESK. Losses at the gene ends were 4 bases for V and 2 bases for J; bases not matched to a gene: 4. The length of the CDR3 is 16 residues. The CDR3 protein is CASSLISGRAYNEQFF. The CDR3 DNA follows: TGTGCCAGCAGCCTAATTAGCGGGAGGGCCTACAATGAGCAGTTCTTC. Full variable domain (rest looked up from reference TRBV14 and TRBJ2-1): EAGVTQFPSHSVIEKGQTVTLRCDPISGHDNLYWYRRVMGKEIKFLLHFVKESKQDESGMPNNRFLAERTGGTYSTLKVQPAELEDSGVYFCASSLISGRAYNEQFFGPGTRLTVL.

This chain uses TRBV5-1 with TRBJ1-1; tentative D call: TRBD1 (5 bases). CDR1 is SGHRS and CDR2 is YFSETQ in the germline V gene. Deletions cut 5 bases from V and 1 base from J, with 12 bases between. CDR3 size: 14 residues. CDR3 in amino acids: CASSFSRANTEAFF. The CDR3 bases are TGCGCCAGCAGTTTTTCCAGGGCGAACACTGAAGCTTTCTTT.

This clone turned up a few times. This chain uses TRBV5-1 with TRBJ1-1; D is possibly TRBD1 (5 bases). This CDR3 region has 16 residues. The germline V and J ends were trimmed by 4 bases and 1 base, with 17 bases remaining between them. Looked up from germline, CDR1 is SGHRS and CDR2 is YFSETQ. The CDR3 DNA reads TGCGCCAGCAGCCCAGGAACAGGACGGACGAACACTGAAGCTTTCTTT. Translated, it gives CASSPGTGRTNTEAFF. The full variable domain, completed using reference TRBV5-1 and TRBJ1-1, is KAGVTQTPRYLIKTRGQQVTLSCSPISGHRSVSWYQQTPGQGLQFLFEYFSETQRNKGNFPGRFSGRQFSNSRSEMNVSTLELGDSALYLCASSPGTGRTNTEAFFGQGTRLTVV.

The DNA of the CDR3 is TGCGCCAGCAGCCCGCGGAGGGAGGAAAATGAGCAGTTCTTC. Translation gives CASSPRREENEQFF. The chain links TRBV4-1 to TRBJ2-1; possibly TRBD2 for D (6 bases). Deletions cut 4 bases from V and 7 bases from J, with 14 bases between. The CDR3 contains 14 residues. Per germline, CDR1 MGHRA and CDR2 YSYEKL.

The rearrangement links TRBV28 to TRBJ1-5; D uncertain. Germline V gene lookup returns CDR1 MDHEN and CDR2 SYDVKM. CDR3 length equals 18 residues. V was pared by 5 bases and J by 0 bases, with 20 bases between. This CDR3 reads CASSPPGEIPYSNQPQHF. The CDR3 region has the DNA TGTGCCAGCAGTCCCCCTGGGGAGATTCCGTATAGCAATCAGCCCCAGCATTTT.

The rearrangement uses TRBV23-1 and TRBJ1-5; tentative D call: TRBD1 (6 bases). TRBV23-1 is sorted into the ORF group, with uncertain function. The V gene lost 5 bases and the J gene lost 1 base, with 18 bases spanning the gap. This CDR3 has 17 residues. CDR3 nucleotides: TGCGCCAGCAGTTTAAGAGGACAGAGAGGGAGCAATCAGCCCCAGCATTTT. Residues: CASSLRGQRGSNQPQHF.

This clone was found a few times. The CDR3 DNA follows: TGTGCCAGTAGCCAGGACAGACCAAACTATGGCTACACCTTC. Protein: CASSQDRPNYGYTF. V usage is TRBV19 and J usage is TRBJ1-2, with D tentatively TRBD1 (6 bases). Germline V gene lookup returns CDR1 LNHDA and CDR2 SQIVND (reference sequence). This CDR3 contains 14 residues. The germline V and J ends were trimmed by 6 bases and 2 bases, with 13 bases remaining between them.

V usage is TRBV2 and J usage is TRBJ2-3, with 10 positions matching TRBD1. This CDR3 is 15 amino acids long. After removal of 4 bases from V and 3 bases from J, the junction contained 4 bases not matched to a gene. Germline assignment: CDR1 SNHLY and CDR2 FYNNEI. CDR3 nucleotides: TGTGCCAGCAGTGGCGGACAGGGGGGTACAGATACGCAGTATTTT. This codes for CASSGGQGGTDTQYF.

This clone qualifies as medium-sized. The chain carries TRBV5-1 and TRBJ2-5, with TRBD2 matching 10 bases. The germline V gene encodes CDR1 SGHRS and CDR2 YFSETQ. The CDR3 extends over 15 amino acids. With 5 bases clipped from V and 4 bases from J, the junction kept 8 bases outside the gene matches. The CDR3 DNA reads TGCGCCAGCAGTCGAGCAGCGGGGGGGAGAGAGACCCAGTACTTC. Translating gives CASSRAAGGRETQYF.

This sequence joins TRBV12-3 or TRBV12-4 and TRBJ1-1; unclear D gene. This CDR3 is built from 13 residues. V shed 5 bases and J shed 8 bases, with 15 bases lying between them. The CDR3 DNA is TGTGCCAGCAGTCCTGCTACCGTCTCCGAAGCTTTCTTT. Translated: CASSPATVSEAFF.

The V call is TRBV5-4, the J call TRBJ2-7; weak D call: TRBD1 (5 bases). Germline CDR1 reads SGHNT; CDR2 reads YYREEE (reference sequence). The CDR3 runs 13 residues. V lost 4 bases and J lost 6, with 14 bases in between. The CDR3 nucleotides are TGTGCCAGCAGCGAAACATTGGGGCCCGAGCAGTACTTC. Encoded protein: CASSETLGPEQYF.

The chain carries TRBV15 and TRBJ2-2; 10 bases fit TRBD2. The CDR3 length is 21 residues. The J segment lost 2 bases and the V segment lost 0 bases, leaving 15 bases of the junction unmatched. Germline V gene data show CDR1 as LNHNV and CDR2 as YYDKDF (reference sequence). The DNA of the CDR3 is TGTGCCACCAGCAGAGATGTCAGCGGGAGGGCCCCTTTACTTAACACCGGGGAGCTGTTTTTT. Amino acid sequence: CATSRDVSGRAPLLNTGELFF.

This clone was observed a single time. The chain has TRBV2 and TRBJ2-1; D is undetermined. V lost 4 bases, J lost 0 bases, and 13 bases lay in between. The CDR3 consists of 16 residues. CDR1 SNHLY and CDR2 FYNNEI come from the germline V gene. The CDR3 spells CASSGYRVASYNEQFF. Written as DNA, the CDR3 is TGTGCCAGCAGTGGGTATCGCGTCGCCTCCTACAATGAGCAGTTCTTC.

The chain recombines TRBV6-5 with TRBJ2-5; possible D gene TRBD2, 6 bases. Germline V CDR1 and CDR2: MNHEY, SVGAGI. Trimming shortened V by 2 bases and J by 2 bases, and 12 bases separated the two germline ends. This CDR3 is 15 amino acids long. Here the CDR3 DNA reads TGTGCCAGCAGTTACGGGTCTAGCGATCAAGAGACCCAGTACTTC. Protein product: CASSYGSSDQETQYF.

This clone has a handful of counts. This chain links TRBV7-6 with TRBJ2-3; 8 bases align to TRBD1. V was pared by 5 bases and J by 3 bases, with 13 bases of the junction left unmatched. CDR1 is SGHVS and CDR2 is FNYEAQ in the germline V gene. The CDR3 totals 17 residues. The CDR3 region has the DNA TGTGCCAGCAGCCATAGAGGCCAGGGGGCGCGTACAGATACGCAGTATTTT. It translates to CASSHRGQGARTDTQYF.

The rearrangement links TRBV3-1 (or the pseudogene TRBV3-2) to TRBJ1-1; 8 bases agree with TRBD1. CDR1 LGHDT and CDR2 YNNKEL come from the germline V gene (reference sequence). V shed 4 bases and J 11 bases; nucleotides not matched to a gene: 6. The CDR3 spans 12 residues. The DNA of the CDR3 is TGTGCCAGCAGCCCACAGGGGGTGGGGGCTTTCTTT. It codes for CASSPQGVGAFF.

The CDR3 loop is CASSLGQAYEAFF. CDR3 DNA sequence: TGTGCCAGCAGCTTAGGTCAGGCCTATGAAGCTTTCTTT. The rearrangement uses TRBV7-6 and TRBJ1-1; the D is unclear. Germline lookup yields CDR1 SGHVS and CDR2 FNYEAQ. The CDR3 consists of 13 residues. Trimming stripped 1 base from V and 7 bases from J, with 10 bases between.

The CDR3 DNA reads TGTGCCAGCAGCGGAACCACAGGGAACAATCAGCCCCAGCATTTT. It specifies CASSGTTGNNQPQHF. The chain joins TRBV6-2 or TRBV6-3 to TRBJ1-5; maybe TRBD1 (6 bases). The V gene lost 6 bases and the J gene lost 3 bases, with 15 bases spanning the gap. Per the germline V gene, CDR1 is MNHEY and CDR2 is SVGEGT. CDR3 length equals 15 residues.

The chain has TRBV11-3 and TRBJ2-5; D may be TRBD2 (6 bases). In germline, CDR1 is SGHNT, CDR2 YENEEA. The CDR3 has 13 residues. V was shortened by 5 bases and J by 0 bases, with 7 bases between the two germline ends. CDR3: CASSRDYQETQYF. In DNA, the CDR3 is TGTGCCAGCAGCCGGGACTACCAAGAGACCCAGTACTTC.

The J gene is TRBJ1-2, the V gene TRBV4-1; 11 bases align to TRBD1. Germline V gene lookup returns CDR1 MGHRA and CDR2 YSYEKL. Trimming cost V 2 bases and J 7 bases; bases outside gene matches: 15. The CDR3 has 18 residues. DNA of the CDR3: TGCGCCAGCAGCCAACTTTTCCCCGGGACAGGGGGTGAGGGTGGCTACACCTTC. Encoded protein: CASSQLFPGTGGEGGYTF.

The CDR3 sequence: CAISGGPLNEQFF. CDR3 coding DNA: TGTGCCATCAGCGGGGGGCCCCTGAATGAGCAGTTCTTC. The rearrangement joins TRBV10-3 to TRBJ2-1; D may be TRBD2 (7 bases). The CDR3 has 13 residues. Germline V gene lookup returns CDR1 ENHRY and CDR2 SYGVKD. Trimming removed 6 bases from V and 7 bases from J, with 13 bases in between.

This clone was seen once. This sequence joins TRBV5-1 and TRBJ2-5; weak D call: TRBD2 (6 bases). Per the germline V gene, CDR1 is SGHRS and CDR2 is YFSETQ. Trimming left V 4 bases short and J 0 bases short, with 10 bases between. The CDR3 is 14 amino acids. Here the CDR3 reads CASSPGLNQETQYF. The CDR3 DNA is TGCGCCAGCAGCCCTGGACTAAACCAAGAGACCCAGTACTTC.

The chain links TRBV3-1 (or the pseudogene TRBV3-2) to TRBJ1-6, with no clear D. This CDR3 contains 14 residues. V gave up 2 bases and J gave up 13 bases, with 15 bases separating them. CDR1 is LGHDT, CDR2 YNNKEL, per germline (reference sequence). CDR3 in DNA: TGTGCCAGCAGCCAAATAGGTTCAGGATCGCCCCTCCACTTT. Protein sequence: CASSQIGSGSPLHF.

This clone was detected only a few times. The CDR3 sequence is CASWGQGVSNEQFF. The CDR3 nucleotides are TGTGCCAGTTGGGGACAGGGGGTATCTAATGAGCAGTTCTTC. The chain employs TRBV6-5 and TRBJ2-1, with TRBD1 matching over 11 bases. This CDR3 contains 14 residues. Trimming at V came to 9 bases and at J to 7 bases, leaving 8 bases not matched to a gene. The germline gives CDR1 MNHEY, CDR2 SVGAGI.

The CDR3 sequence: CASSFGGLARDYEQFF. CDR3 DNA: TGTGCCAGCAGCTTTGGAGGACTAGCACGAGACTATGAGCAGTTCTTC. The chain combines TRBV11-1 with TRBJ2-1, with 8 bases fitting TRBD2. Trimming at V came to 3 bases and at J to 8 bases, leaving 12 bases not matched to a gene. Germline V gene lookup returns CDR1 SGHAT and CDR2 FQDESV (reference sequence). This CDR3 has 16 residues.

The chain links TRBV13 to TRBJ2-7, with D possibly matching TRBD1 (8 bases). Per the germline V gene, CDR1 is PRHDT and CDR2 is FYEKMQ (reference sequence). CDR3 length equals 14 residues. V lost 5 bases and J 4 bases, leaving 15 bases between the germline ends. In nucleotides, the CDR3 is TGTGCCAGCAGCAAGACAGGGGAGGGGTACGAGCAGTACTTC. Its protein product is CASSKTGEGYEQYF.

The chain carries TRBV27 and TRBJ2-1; 7 bases map to TRBD2. J gave up 2 bases and V 6 bases, and 7 bases lay outside the gene matches. Germline lookup yields CDR1 MNHEY and CDR2 SMNVEV (reference sequence). The CDR3 length is 15 residues. The CDR3, as DNA: TGTGCCAGCAGGTCTGCGGGGGAGCCCTACAATGAGCAGTTCTTC. Translating it yields CASRSAGEPYNEQFF.